The T cell receptor beta chain under discussion was sequenced for a study of cytomegalovirus exposure and HLA in healthy donors (dated by TCRdb to about 2017). A note on the overall study: An earlier analysis of 587 of the donors reported 276 Gb of sequence data and 95 million to 120 million unique TCR beta sequences obtained from roughly 180 million T cells. An early release that covered fewer than 800 HLA-typed donors contained approximately 300 gigabases of sequencing data and 65 million to 100 million unique TCR sequences. Among the roughly 400 genotyped donors, around 79% belonged to the genetic ancestry cluster associated with self-reported Caucasian donors. The study was designed to test whether signatures of past pathogen exposure could be identified by cataloging public T cell receptors. The T cell repertoires of around 730 subjects were profiled by immunosequencing and related to cytomegalovirus serostatus. In addition to the first cohort of around 670 subjects, a separate validation cohort of 120 different subjects was used. To predict cytomegalovirus infection status, the study combined high-throughput TCR immunosequencing, statistical association of individual TCRs with disease status, and machine learning. A later analysis re-examined previously published TCR beta repertoires from just over 650 donors and added high-resolution HLA genotyping to investigate patterns of TCR occurrence. In the later analysis, no new phenotypic data were used to find candidate immune exposures; instead, reliance was placed on TCR beta sequences and their occurrence across donors. An earlier analysis of several hundred of the donors applied high-throughput TCR beta sequencing to assess whether each TCR beta V gene segment acted as functional or pseudogenic. Donor age, sex, ethnicity and CMV serostatus were compiled together with the repertoire data. A later genetic analysis took genome-wide SNP genotypes for 398 of the 666 donors and used that subset as a discovery cohort. Every repertoire in the discovery cohort had been generated on one and the same sequencing platform. HLA typing covered class I and class II loci at four-digit resolution. Typing coverage varied by locus: 629-630 donors for A, B, C, DRB1 and DQB1; 500 to 550 for DQA1; around 610 for DPA1; around 490 for DPB1. Because of strong linkage in the cohort, roughly five DR-DQ haplotypes were treated as single units for association and clustering. On average, about 240,000 unique TCR beta nucleotide sequences were sequenced per donor among 300 to 500 genotyped donors of the cohort, with 15% to 20% of those sequences being non-productive.

To prepare the library, the immunoSEQ multiplex PCR assay was applied. A mixture of 60 forward primers for TCR Vbeta segments and 13 reverse primers for TCR Jbeta segments was used in the multiplex PCR. The CDR3 region of rearranged TCR beta genes was amplified from genomic DNA with a multiplex PCR assay. The amplified TCR beta libraries were sequenced on the Illumina HiSeq System as 87-base-pair reads. The source study handled its data this way. A later analysis tallied tens of millions of unique TCR beta chains across the 650 to 750 repertoires, and about 12 million of those chains were shared by two or more donors. To remove PCR and sequencing errors, raw reads were error-corrected and collapsed into unique sequences using a nearest-neighbor algorithm that merged closely related sequences. V, D and J gene segments were assigned by aligning CDR3 sequences to IMGT reference sequences. For a sequence to be retained, a match of at least six nucleotides to both a V gene segment and a J gene segment was required. A rearrangement counted as productive if the CDR3 had no stop codons and remained in frame with V and J, and every other rearrangement counted as non-productive. CDR3 was defined according to IMGT convention as the region running from the second conserved V-encoded cysteine to the conserved J-encoded phenylalanine. The earlier analysis of 587 of the donors excluded sequences that lacked an unambiguous match to a single V gene segment. In an earlier analysis of 587 of the donors, a V segment was called functional when productive rearrangements were above 56.7%, and segregating when the standard deviation between donors exceeded 5%. A statistical classification framework was developed to diagnose cytomegalovirus status using the catalog of TCR beta chain sequences. In a later analysis, V and J genes were assigned by comparing TCR nucleotide sequences against IMGT/GENE-DB human TR gene sequences. Using the TCRdist pipeline, a later analysis assigned CDR3 sequences along with most-parsimonious VDJ recombination scenarios. A later analysis defined each TCR beta chain by its CDR3 amino acid sequence plus V-gene family, and excluded reads lacking a unique V-gene family. As a way to deal with suspected cross-contamination and a sequencing artifact, a later analysis dropped more than 500 nucleotide sequences that were highly shared and had low generation probability. In a later analysis, a clonal expansion index was calculated for each public chain from normalized within-repertoire ranks of inferred template counts. In a later analysis, generation probabilities were computed with a VDJ recombination model fitted to out-of-frame rearrangements, and the resulting probabilities were checked against IGoR. In a later analysis, hypergeometric tests were used to score TCR-TCR, TCR-HLA and TCR-CMV co-occurrence, with a repertoire-size bias correction applied to TCR pairs. To estimate false discovery rates, a later analysis permuted the HLA or CMV assignments 20 times. A later analysis grouped co-occurring TCRs with DBSCAN, adding TCRdist sequence similarity when clustering within HLA-allele-positive subsets. Repertoires with fewer than 30,000 or more than 120,000 public chains, plus five repertoires with anomalous nucleotide sharing, were excluded from co-occurrence clustering. What TCRdb holds here is the immuneACCESS table cut down to in-frame rearrangements. Part of the clones is not present; checked against another copy, under half of the missing clones reflect an unresolved V gene, and the others are unexplained. The DNA was the basis for D and trimming; V, J and clone size are from that table. The sample yields 150,000 to 200,000 clones; over 70% were counted once. The top ten clones comprise 0.5% to 0.55% of the sample.

For this clone: Its recognized antigen is unknown. Within one base of it there is no much larger clone, and no base qualities were kept.

The cohort was made up of several hundred healthy bone marrow donors. All cohort members were sampled while nominally healthy, although unrecorded immune exposures were likely present. The donor was CMV seronegative and belonged to the group of 350 to 400 seronegative cohort members. A peripheral blood sample was collected from each donor, and TCR beta sequencing was performed on peripheral blood mononuclear cells. The Qiagen DNeasy Blood Extraction Kit was used to extract genomic DNA from the blood cell samples. The full study reports these points: In a later analysis, most CMV-associated TCR beta chains were found to appear HLA-restricted, with HLA associations seemingly driven largely by CMV exposure. When HLA alleles, especially DR and DQ, strongly co-occurred, TCR associations were difficult to assign to individual alleles. Most TCR sequences were seen in very few donors, while some public TCRs were found in many individuals. A cluster of highly shared sequence variants was judged likely to be a technical artifact of the sequencing pipeline. Because the 87-base-pair reads could not distinguish some IMGT-functional V segments, including TRBV6-2 and TRBV6-3, those segments were excluded. Immune exposure information for the cohort was limited to CMV serostatus. At a false discovery rate of 0.05, a later analysis linked about 16,000 TCR beta sequences to specific HLA alleles. In an earlier analysis of under 600 of the donors, most TCR beta V segments were observed in productive rearrangements about 87% or about 30% of the time, broadly matching IMGT annotations. Presence/absence analyses assumed roughly uniform sequencing depth across donors, an assumption that may not hold. It was suggested by the authors that the approach could potentially be generalized to other disease states and immunological phenotypes. A few of the identified cytomegalovirus-associated TCR beta chains were confirmed in vitro to be specific for cytomegalovirus antigens. A later genetic analysis associated a missense DCLRE1C variant with V-gene and J-gene trimming of TCR beta chains, and an independent cohort replicated the association. In this cohort, only TCR beta chains were sequenced, and detectable features were limited by the absence of alpha or paired-chain data. Roughly 15 rarely observed V segments, including chromosome 9 orphons, were excluded from the earlier analysis of just under 600 of the donors because counts were too low. Linkage disequilibrium might explain the correlated functional status among segregating V segments, but an unknown experimental factor could not be excluded. Compared with equally common non-associated chains, HLA-associated TCR beta chains in a later analysis were more clonally expanded and had lower generation probabilities. A total of 150 to 200 TCR beta chains were listed by the study as associated with cytomegalovirus. A later analysis found that TCR association rates varied across HLA loci, with DRB1 alleles showing the most associated TCRs and HLA-C alleles the fewest. Cytomegalovirus status was reported to be diagnosed by the classifier with high specificity and sensitivity in both the original and validation cohorts. A further reported finding was that TCR beta sequences accurately predicted the HLA-A and HLA-B alleles for most subjects in the first cohort. A later analysis reported that several top co-occurrence clusters appeared linked to parvovirus B19, influenza, CMV and Epstein-Barr virus. HLA typing was unavailable for some donors at each locus, so association tests used only the typed subset. In a later genetic analysis, fewer N-insertions in productive TCRs were reported among donors in an Asian-associated ancestry cluster than the roughly 700-donor mean.

The germline V gene sets CDR1 to KGHSH and CDR2 to LQKENI. V drops 2 bases and J drops 5 bases, leaving 15 bases in between. The CDR3 measures 15 amino acids from cysteine to phenylalanine. The only DNA kept is the CDR3, 45 bases in frame from the first base. Recombination linked TRBV18 to TRBJ1-2; no confident D gene assignment can be made. The sample was PBMCs. The TCR sequence derives from a woman in her fifties or sixties in good health and CMV-seronegative. The CDR3 reads as follows: CASSPGPTKTYGYTF. In nucleotides, the sequence is TGTGCCAGCTCACCAGGTCCAACCAAAACTTATGGCTACACCTTC.